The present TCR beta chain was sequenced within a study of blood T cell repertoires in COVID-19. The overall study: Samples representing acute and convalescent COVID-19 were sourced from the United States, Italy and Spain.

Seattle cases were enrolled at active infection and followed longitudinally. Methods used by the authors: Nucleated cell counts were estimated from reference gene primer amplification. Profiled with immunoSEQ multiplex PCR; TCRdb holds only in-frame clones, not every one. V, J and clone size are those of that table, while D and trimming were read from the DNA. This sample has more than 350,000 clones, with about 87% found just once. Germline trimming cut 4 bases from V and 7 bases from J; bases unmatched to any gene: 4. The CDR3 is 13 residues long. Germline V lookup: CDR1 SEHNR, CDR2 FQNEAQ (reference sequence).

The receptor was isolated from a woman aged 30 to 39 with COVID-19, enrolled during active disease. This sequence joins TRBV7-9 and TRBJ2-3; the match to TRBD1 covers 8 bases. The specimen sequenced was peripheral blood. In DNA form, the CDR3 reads TGTGCCAGCAGCTCCGCAGGGGGCCATACGCAGTATTTT. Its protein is CASSSAGGHTQYF.